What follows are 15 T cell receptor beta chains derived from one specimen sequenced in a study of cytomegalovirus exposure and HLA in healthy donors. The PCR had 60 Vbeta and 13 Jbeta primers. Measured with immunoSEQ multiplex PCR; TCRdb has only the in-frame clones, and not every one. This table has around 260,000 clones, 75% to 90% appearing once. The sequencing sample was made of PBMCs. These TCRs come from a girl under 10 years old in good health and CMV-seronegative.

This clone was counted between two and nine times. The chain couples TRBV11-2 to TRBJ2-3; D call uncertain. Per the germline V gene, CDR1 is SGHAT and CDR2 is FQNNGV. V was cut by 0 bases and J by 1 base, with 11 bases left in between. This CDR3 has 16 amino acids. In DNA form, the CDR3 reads TGTGCCAGCAGCTTAGATCTGTCCCCCGGCACAGATACGCAGTATTTT. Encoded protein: CASSLDLSPGTDTQYF.

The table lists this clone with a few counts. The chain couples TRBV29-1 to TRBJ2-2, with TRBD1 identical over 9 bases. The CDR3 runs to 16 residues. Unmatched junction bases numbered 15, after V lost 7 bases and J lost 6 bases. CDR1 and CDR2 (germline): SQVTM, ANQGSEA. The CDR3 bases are TGCAGCGGAACAGGGGGCCCGAGCGGGAAGGCCGGGGAGCTGTTTTTT. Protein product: CSGTGGPSGKAGELFF.

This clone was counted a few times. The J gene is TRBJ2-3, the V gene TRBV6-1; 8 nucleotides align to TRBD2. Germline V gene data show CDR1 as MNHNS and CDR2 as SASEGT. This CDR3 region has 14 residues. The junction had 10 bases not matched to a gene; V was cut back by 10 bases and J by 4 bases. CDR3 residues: CATELAGIADTQYF. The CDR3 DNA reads TGTGCCACCGAGTTAGCGGGAATAGCAGATACGCAGTATTTT.

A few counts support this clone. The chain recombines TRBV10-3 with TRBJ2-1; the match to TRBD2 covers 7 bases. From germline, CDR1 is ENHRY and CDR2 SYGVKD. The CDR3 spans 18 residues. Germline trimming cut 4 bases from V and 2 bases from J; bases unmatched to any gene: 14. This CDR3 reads CAISGSQAGVKTYNEQFF. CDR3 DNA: TGTGCCATCAGTGGATCTCAGGCGGGAGTTAAGACCTACAATGAGCAGTTCTTC.

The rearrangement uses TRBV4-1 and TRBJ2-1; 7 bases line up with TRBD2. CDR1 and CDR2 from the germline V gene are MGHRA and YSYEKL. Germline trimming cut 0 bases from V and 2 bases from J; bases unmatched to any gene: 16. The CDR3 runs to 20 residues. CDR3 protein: CASSQEGGSGLLRAYNEQFF. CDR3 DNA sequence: TGCGCCAGCAGCCAAGAGGGAGGTAGCGGGCTCCTAAGGGCCTACAATGAGCAGTTCTTC.

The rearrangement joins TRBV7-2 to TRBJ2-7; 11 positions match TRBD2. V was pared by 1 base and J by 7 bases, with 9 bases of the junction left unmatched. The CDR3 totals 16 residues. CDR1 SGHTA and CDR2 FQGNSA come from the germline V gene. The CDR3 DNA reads TGTGCCAGCAGCTTAGTCAGGGGTAGCGGGAGGGGTGAGCAGTACTTC. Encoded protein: CASSLVRGSGRGEQYF.

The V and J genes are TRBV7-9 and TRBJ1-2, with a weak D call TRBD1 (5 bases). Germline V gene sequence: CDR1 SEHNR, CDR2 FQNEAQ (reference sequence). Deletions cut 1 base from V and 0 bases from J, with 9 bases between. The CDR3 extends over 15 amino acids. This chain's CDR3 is CASSLGGAANYGYTF. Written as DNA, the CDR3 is TGTGCCAGCAGCTTAGGGGGCGCGGCTAACTATGGCTACACCTTC. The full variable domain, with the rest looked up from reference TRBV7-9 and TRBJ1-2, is DTGVSQNPRHKITKRGQNVTFRCDPISEHNRLYWYRQTLGQGPEFLTYFQNEAQLEKSRLLSDRFSAERPKGSFSTLEIQRTEQGDSAMYLCASSLGGAANYGYTFGSGTRLTVV.

The CDR3 DNA reads as TGTGCCAGTAGTCCCCCCCAGGGTGTGAGCTATGGCTACACCTTC. Translating gives CASSPPQGVSYGYTF. This chain connects TRBV19 to TRBJ1-2; weak D call: TRBD1 (5 bases). The germline gives CDR1 LNHDA, CDR2 SQIVND (reference sequence). The CDR3 runs to 15 residues. V was cut by 5 bases and J by 4 bases, with 17 bases left in between. The whole variable domain, filled in from reference TRBV19 and TRBJ1-2, reads DGGITQSPKYLFRKEGQNVTLSCEQNLNHDAMYWYRQDPGQGLRLIYYSQIVNDFQKGDIAEGYSVSREKKESFPLTVTSAQKNPTAFYLCASSPPQGVSYGYTFGSGTRLTVV.

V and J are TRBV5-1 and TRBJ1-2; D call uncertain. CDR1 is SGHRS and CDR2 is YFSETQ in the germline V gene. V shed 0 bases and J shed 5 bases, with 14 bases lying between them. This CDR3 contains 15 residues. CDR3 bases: TGCGCCAGCAGCTTGGCCCATACTCCTAGGTATGGCTACACCTTC. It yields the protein CASSLAHTPRYGYTF.

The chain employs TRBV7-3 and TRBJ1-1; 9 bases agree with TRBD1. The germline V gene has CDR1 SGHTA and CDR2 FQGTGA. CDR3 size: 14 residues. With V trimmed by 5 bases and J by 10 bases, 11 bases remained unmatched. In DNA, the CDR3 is TGTGCCAGCAGCGCCGGGACAGGGCCGTTCCGAGCTTTCTTT. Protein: CASSAGTGPFRAFF.

In DNA form, the CDR3 reads TGTGCCTGGAGAAGACAGGGAAATGAAAAACTGTTTTTT. Amino acids: CAWRRQGNEKLFF. The J gene is TRBJ1-4, the V gene TRBV30; 7 bases line up with TRBD1. The CDR3 runs 13 residues. Germline V gene lookup returns CDR1 GTSNPN and CDR2 SVGIG (reference sequence). Germline trimming cut 3 bases from V and 5 bases from J; bases unmatched to any gene: 3.

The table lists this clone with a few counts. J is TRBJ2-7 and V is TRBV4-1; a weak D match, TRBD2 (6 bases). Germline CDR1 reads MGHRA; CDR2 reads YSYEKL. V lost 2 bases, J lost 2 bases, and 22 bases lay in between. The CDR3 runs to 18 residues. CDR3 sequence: CASSQNPVTTDYTYEQYF. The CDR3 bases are TGCGCCAGCAGCCAAAACCCCGTAACTACGGACTATACCTACGAGCAGTACTTC.

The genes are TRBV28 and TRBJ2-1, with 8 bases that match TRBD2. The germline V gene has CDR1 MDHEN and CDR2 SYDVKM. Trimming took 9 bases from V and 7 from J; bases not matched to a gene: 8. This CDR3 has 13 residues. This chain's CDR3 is CASLGAGDNEQFF. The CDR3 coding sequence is TGTGCCAGTCTCGGAGCGGGAGATAATGAGCAGTTCTTC.

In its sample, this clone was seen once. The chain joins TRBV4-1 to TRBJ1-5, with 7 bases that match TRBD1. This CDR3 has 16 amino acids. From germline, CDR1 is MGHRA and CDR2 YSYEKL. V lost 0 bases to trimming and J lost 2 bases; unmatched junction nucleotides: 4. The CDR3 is CASSQETGSGNQPQHF. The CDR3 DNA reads TGCGCCAGCAGCCAAGAGACAGGGAGTGGCAATCAGCCCCAGCATTTT.

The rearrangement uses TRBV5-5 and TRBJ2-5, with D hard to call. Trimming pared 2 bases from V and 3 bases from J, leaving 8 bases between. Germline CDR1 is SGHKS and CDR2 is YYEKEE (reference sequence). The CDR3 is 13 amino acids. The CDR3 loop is CASSFYNKETQYF. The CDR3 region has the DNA TGTGCCAGCAGCTTTTACAACAAAGAGACCCAGTACTTC.